This T cell receptor beta chain was captured in a study of blood T cell repertoires in COVID-19. At the level of the study: COVID-19 samples, acute and convalescent, were from the United States, Italy and Spain. T cells, B-cell-depleted T cells, or PBMCs provided the cDNA or gDNA that served as material.

Trimming stripped 2 bases from V and 2 bases from J, with 10 bases between. This CDR3 is 14 amino acids long. Germline loops: CDR1 SGHAT, CDR2 FQNNGV. This table comes from immunoSEQ multiplex PCR, and its TCRdb copy is limited to in-frame clones, with some not included. The sample has over 250,000 clones; roughly nine tenths are singletons. The chain recombines TRBV11-2 with TRBJ2-7; unclear D gene. The sequenced material came from peripheral blood. The receptor was isolated from a woman in her thirties with COVID-19, enrolled during active disease. CDR3 nucleotide sequence: TGTGCCAGCAGCTTACAGAATCTCCCCTACGAGCAGTACTTC. Its protein is CASSLQNLPYEQYF.